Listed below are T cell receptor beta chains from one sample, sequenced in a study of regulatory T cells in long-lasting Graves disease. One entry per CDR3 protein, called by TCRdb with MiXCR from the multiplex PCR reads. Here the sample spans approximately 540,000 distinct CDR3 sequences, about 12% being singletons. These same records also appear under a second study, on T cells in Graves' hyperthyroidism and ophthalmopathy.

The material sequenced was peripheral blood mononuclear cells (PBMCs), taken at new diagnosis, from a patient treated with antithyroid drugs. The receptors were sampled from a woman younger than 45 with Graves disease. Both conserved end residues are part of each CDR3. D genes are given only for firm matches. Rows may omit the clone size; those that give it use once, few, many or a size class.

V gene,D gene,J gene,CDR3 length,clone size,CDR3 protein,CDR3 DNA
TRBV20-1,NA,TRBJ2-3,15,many,CSARYPQGSGDTQYF,TGCAGTGCTAGATACCCCCAGGGGTCCGGGGATACGCAGTATTTT
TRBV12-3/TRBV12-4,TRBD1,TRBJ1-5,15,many,CASSRGTGRNQPQHF,TGTGCCAGCAGTCGCGGGACAGGTAGGAATCAGCCCCAGCATTTT
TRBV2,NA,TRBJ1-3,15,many,CASSEWGDSGNTIYF,TGTGCCAGCAGTGAATGGGGGGACTCTGGAAACACCATATATTTT
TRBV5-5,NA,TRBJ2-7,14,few,CASTLDREGYEQYF,TGTGCCAGCACCCTCGACAGGGAGGGCTACGAGCAGTACTTC
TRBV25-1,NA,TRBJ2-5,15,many,CASSAGQLRGETQYF,TGTGCCAGCAGTGCCGGGCAACTACGTGGGGAGACCCAGTACTTC
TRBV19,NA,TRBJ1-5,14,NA,CASSVGRSHQPQHF,TGTGCCAGTAGTGTGGGTAGGAGCCATCAGCCCCAGCATTTT
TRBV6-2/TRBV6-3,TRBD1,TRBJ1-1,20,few,CASSSTGTGGAGFLNTEAFF,TGTGCCAGCAGTTCCACCGGGACAGGGGGCGCGGGATTCTTGAACACTGAAGCTTTCTTT
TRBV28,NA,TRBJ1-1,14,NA,CASSLGYGKTEAFF,TGTGCCAGCAGTTTAGGGTACGGGAAGACTGAAGCTTTCTTT
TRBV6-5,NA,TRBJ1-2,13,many,CASSYLPNYGYTF,TGTGCCAGCAGTTACCTTCCTAACTATGGCTACACCTTC
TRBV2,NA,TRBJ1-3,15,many,CASSVDAYSGNTIYF,TGTGCCAGCAGTGTCGACGCCTACTCTGGAAACACCATATATTTT
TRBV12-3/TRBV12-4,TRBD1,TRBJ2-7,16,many,CASSSTGTGASYEQYF,TGTGCCAGCAGTAGCACCGGGACAGGGGCCTCCTACGAGCAGTACTTC
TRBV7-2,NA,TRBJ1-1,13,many,CASSLGGDFEAFF,TGTGCCAGCAGTCTTGGGGGGGACTTCGAAGCTTTCTTT
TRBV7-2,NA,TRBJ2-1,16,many,CASSPGAGSSYNEQFF,TGTGCCAGCAGCCCAGGGGCGGGTAGCTCCTACAATGAGCAGTTCTTC
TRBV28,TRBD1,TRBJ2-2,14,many,CASSTTGYTGELFF,TGTGCCAGCAGTACGACAGGGTACACCGGGGAGCTGTTTTTT
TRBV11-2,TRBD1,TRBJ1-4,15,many,CASSSHRGANEKLFF,TGTGCCAGCAGCTCACACAGGGGAGCTAATGAAAAACTGTTTTTT
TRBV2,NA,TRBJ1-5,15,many,CASSFQDTTNQPQHF,TGTGCCAGCAGTTTTCAGGACACGACTAATCAGCCCCAGCATTTT
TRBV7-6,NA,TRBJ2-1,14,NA,CASSLNGAGNEQFF,TGTGCCAGCAGCTTAAACGGGGCGGGAAATGAGCAGTTCTTC
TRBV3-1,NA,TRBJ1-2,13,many,CASSGRGIYGYTF,TGTGCCAGCAGCGGCCGGGGGATCTATGGCTACACCTTC
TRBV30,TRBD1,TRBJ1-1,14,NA,CAWSVLGQGDEAFF,TGTGCCTGGAGTGTTCTCGGACAGGGGGATGAAGCTTTCTTT
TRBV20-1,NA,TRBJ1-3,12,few,CSASTAGNTIYF,TGCAGTGCTAGTACAGCTGGAAACACCATATATTTT
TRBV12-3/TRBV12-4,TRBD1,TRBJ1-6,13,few,CASSGTEVSPLHF,TGTGCCAGCTCCGGGACAGAAGTGTCACCCCTCCACTTT
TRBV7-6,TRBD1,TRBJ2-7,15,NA,CASSLDWDSQYEQYF,TGTGCCAGCAGCTTAGATTGGGACAGCCAATACGAGCAGTACTTC
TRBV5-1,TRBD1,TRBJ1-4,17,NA,CASSFGTGGVTNEKLFF,TGCGCCAGCAGCTTCGGGACAGGGGGCGTCACTAATGAAAAACTGTTTTTT
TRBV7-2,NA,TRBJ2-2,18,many,CASSLGTLRGENTGELFF,TGTGCCAGCAGCTTAGGTACTTTGAGAGGCGAGAACACCGGGGAGCTGTTTTTT
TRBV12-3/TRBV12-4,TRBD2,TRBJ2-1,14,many,CASSPGLAQNEQFF,TGTGCCAGCAGTCCGGGACTAGCGCAGAATGAGCAGTTCTTC
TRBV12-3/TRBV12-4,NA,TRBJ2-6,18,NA,CASSFGGPQDSGANVLTF,TGTGCCAGCAGTTTTGGGGGACCCCAAGACTCTGGGGCCAACGTCCTGACTTTC
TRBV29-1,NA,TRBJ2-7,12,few,CSVRRGSYEQYF,TGCAGCGTTAGGAGAGGCTCCTACGAGCAGTACTTC
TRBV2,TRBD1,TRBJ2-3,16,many,CASRLTGHLLTDTQYF,TGTGCCAGCAGGCTGACAGGGCATTTACTCACAGATACGCAGTATTTT
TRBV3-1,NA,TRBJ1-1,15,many,CASSHGQVMGTQAFF,TGTGCCAGCAGCCACGGGCAGGTTATGGGGACTCAAGCTTTCTTT
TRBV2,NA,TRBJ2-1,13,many,CASRATRYNEQFF,TGTGCCAGCAGGGCCACTAGATACAATGAGCAGTTCTTC
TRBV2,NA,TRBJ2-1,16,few,CASSDPDSKAYNEQFF,TGTGCCAGCAGTGACCCGGACTCGAAGGCCTACAATGAGCAGTTCTTC
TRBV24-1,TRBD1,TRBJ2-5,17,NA,CATSDFGTGQTQETQYF,TGTGCCACCAGTGATTTTGGGACGGGACAGACACAAGAGACCCAGTACTTC
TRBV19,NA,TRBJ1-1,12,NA,CASSLETGEAFF,TGTGCCAGTAGTCTCGAGACAGGTGAAGCTTTCTTT
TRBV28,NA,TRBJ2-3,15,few,CASSLRSAGTDTQYF,TGTGCCAGCAGTTTAAGGTCGGCCGGCACAGATACGCAGTATTTT
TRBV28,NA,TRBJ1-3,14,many,CASSFAGGKNTIYF,TGTGCCAGCAGTTTCGCCGGGGGTAAAAACACCATATATTTT
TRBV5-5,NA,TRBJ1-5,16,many,CASSLVVSGAYQPQHF,TGTGCCAGCAGCTTGGTCGTCAGTGGTGCATATCAGCCCCAGCATTTT
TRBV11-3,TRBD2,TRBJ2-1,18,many,CASSLARSGSFGYNEQFF,TGTGCCAGCAGCTTAGCCCGTAGCGGGAGTTTCGGATACAATGAGCAGTTCTTC
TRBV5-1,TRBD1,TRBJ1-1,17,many,CASSLGVGTGLHTEAFF,TGCGCCAGCAGCTTGGGAGTTGGGACAGGTCTCCACACTGAAGCTTTCTTT
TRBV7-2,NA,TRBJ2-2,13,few,CASSVGAAGELFF,TGTGCCAGCAGCGTTGGGGCGGCCGGGGAGCTGTTTTTT
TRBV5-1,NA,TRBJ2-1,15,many,CASSLTGDWDNEQFF,TGCGCCAGCAGCTTGACGGGGGACTGGGACAATGAGCAGTTCTTC
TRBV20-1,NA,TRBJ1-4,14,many,CSARVGFANEKLFF,TGCAGTGCTAGAGTGGGGTTTGCTAATGAAAAACTGTTTTTT
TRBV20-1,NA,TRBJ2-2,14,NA,CSAPLRGNTGELFF,TGCAGTGCCCCACTCAGGGGGAACACCGGGGAGCTGTTTTTT
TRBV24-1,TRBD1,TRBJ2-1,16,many,CATSDTGTGIDNEQFF,TGTGCCACCAGTGACACCGGGACAGGGATCGACAATGAGCAGTTCTTC